This TCR beta chain was obtained from a study of blood T cell repertoires in COVID-19. Study-level information: Sites across the United States, Italy and Spain contributed samples from acute and convalescent COVID-19. From T cells, B-cell-depleted T cells, or PBMCs came the material, which was cDNA or gDNA.

Original processing notes: Quantification of nucleated cells was approximated via reference gene primer amplification. Generated by immunoSEQ multiplex PCR, the TCRdb table keeps only in-frame clones and is missing some. For V, J and clone size, that table is used; D and trimming come from the DNA. The repertoire includes about 190,000 clones, around 78% of them detected once, and 2.5% to 3.5% sits in the top ten. The sequenced sample consisted of peripheral blood. The TCR comes from a woman at least 80 years old with active or convalescent COVID-19.

CDR3 sequence: CASSLGQANQPQHF. The CDR3 nucleotides are TGTGCCAGCAGCTTGGGACAGGCCAATCAGCCCCAGCATTTT. This sequence joins TRBV5-6 and TRBJ1-5, with D possibly TRBD1 on 6 matching bases. The CDR3 loop spans 14 amino acids. Germline assignment: CDR1 SGHDT and CDR2 YYEEEE. With 0 bases removed from V and 3 bases from J, the gap between germline ends came to 7 bases.